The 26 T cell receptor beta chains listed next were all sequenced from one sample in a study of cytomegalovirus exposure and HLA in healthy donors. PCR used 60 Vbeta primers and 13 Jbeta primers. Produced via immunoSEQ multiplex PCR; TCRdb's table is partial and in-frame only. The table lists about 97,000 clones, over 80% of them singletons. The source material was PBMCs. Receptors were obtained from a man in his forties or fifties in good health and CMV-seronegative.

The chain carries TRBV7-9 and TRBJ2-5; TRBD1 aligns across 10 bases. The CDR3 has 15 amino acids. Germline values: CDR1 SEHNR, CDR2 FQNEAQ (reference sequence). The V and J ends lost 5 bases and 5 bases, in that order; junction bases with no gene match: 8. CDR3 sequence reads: CASSLGDRGQETQYF. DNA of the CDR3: TGTGCCAGCAGCCTGGGGGACAGGGGACAGGAGACCCAGTACTTC.

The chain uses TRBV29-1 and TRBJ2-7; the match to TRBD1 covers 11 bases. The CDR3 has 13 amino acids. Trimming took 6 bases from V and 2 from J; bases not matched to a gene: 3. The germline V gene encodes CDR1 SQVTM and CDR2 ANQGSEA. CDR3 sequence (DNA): TGCAGCGTCCGGACAGGGGGCACCTACGAGCAGTACTTC. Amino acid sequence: CSVRTGGTYEQYF.

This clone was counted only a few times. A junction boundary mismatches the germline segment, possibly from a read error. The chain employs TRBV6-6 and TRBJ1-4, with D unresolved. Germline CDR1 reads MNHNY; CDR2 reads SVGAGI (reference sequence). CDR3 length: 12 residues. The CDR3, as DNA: TGTGCCACCAGTGCAGTCAATGAAAAACTGTTTTTT. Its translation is CATSAVNEKLFF.

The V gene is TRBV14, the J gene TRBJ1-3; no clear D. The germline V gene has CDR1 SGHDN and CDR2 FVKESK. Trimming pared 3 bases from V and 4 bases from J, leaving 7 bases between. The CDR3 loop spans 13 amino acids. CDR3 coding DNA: TGTGCCAGCAGCCACCTGACAGGAAACACCATATATTTT. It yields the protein CASSHLTGNTIYF.

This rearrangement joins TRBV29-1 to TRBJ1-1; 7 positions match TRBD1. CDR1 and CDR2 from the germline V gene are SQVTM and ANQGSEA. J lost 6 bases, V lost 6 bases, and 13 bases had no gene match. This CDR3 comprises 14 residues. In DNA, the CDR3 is TGCAGCGTAAATTCAGGGGGAATGATCTCTGAAGCTTTCTTT. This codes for CSVNSGGMISEAFF. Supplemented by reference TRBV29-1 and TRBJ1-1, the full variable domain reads SAVISQKPSRDICQRGTSLTIQCQVDSQVTMMFWYRQQPGQSLTLIATANQGSEATYESGFVIDKFPISRPNLTFSTLTVSNMSPEDSSIYLCSVNSGGMISEAFFGQGTRLTVV.

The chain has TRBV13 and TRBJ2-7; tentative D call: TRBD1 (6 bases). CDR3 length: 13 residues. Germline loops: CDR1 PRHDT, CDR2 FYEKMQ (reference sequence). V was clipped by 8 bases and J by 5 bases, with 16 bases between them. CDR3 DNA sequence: TGTGCCAGCGGATACAGGGTCGTCCACGAGCAGTACTTC. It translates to CASGYRVVHEQYF.

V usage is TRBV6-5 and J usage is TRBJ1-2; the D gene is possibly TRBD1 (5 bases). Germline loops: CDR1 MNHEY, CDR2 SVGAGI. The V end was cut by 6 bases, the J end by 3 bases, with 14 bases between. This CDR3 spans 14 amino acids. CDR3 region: CASSQGGEHYGYTF. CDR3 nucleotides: TGTGCCAGCAGCCAGGGAGGGGAGCACTATGGCTACACCTTC.

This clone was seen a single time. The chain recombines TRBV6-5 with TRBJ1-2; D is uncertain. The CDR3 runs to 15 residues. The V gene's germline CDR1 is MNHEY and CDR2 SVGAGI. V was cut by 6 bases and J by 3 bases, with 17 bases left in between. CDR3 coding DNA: TGTGCCAGCAGCCCCGACTTGTCGGTGGACTATGGCTACACCTTC. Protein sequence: CASSPDLSVDYGYTF.

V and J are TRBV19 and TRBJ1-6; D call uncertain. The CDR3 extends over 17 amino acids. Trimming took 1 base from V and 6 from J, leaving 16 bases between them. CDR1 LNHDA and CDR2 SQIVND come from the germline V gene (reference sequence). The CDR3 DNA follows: TGTGCCAGTAGTATAGGTTTAACCCGGTCCATTAATTCACCCCTCCACTTT. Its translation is CASSIGLTRSINSPLHF. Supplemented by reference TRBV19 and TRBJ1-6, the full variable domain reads DGGITQSPKYLFRKEGQNVTLSCEQNLNHDAMYWYRQDPGQGLRLIYYSQIVNDFQKGDIAEGYSVSREKKESFPLTVTSAQKNPTAFYLCASSIGLTRSINSPLHFGNGTRLTVT.

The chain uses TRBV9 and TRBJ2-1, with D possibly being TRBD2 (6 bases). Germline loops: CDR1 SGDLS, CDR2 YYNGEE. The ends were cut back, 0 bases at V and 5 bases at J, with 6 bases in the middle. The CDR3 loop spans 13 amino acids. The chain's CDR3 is CASSVGLDNEQFF. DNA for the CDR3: TGTGCCAGCAGCGTAGGACTAGACAATGAGCAGTTCTTC. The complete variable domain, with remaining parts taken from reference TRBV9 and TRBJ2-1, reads DSGVTQTPKHLITATGQRVTLRCSPRSGDLSVYWYQQSLDQGLQFLIQYYNGEERAKGNILERFSAQQFPDLHSELNLSSLELGDSALYFCASSVGLDNEQFFGPGTRLTVL.

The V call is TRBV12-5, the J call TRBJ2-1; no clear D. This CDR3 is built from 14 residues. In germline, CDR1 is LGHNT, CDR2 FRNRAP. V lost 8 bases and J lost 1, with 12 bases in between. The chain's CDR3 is CASRVDSSYNEQFF. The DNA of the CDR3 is TGTGCTAGTCGGGTGGATAGTTCCTACAATGAGCAGTTCTTC.

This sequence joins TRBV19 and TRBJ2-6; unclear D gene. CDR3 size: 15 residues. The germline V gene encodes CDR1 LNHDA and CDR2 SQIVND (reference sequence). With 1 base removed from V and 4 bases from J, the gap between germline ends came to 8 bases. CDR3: CASSIGAFGANVLTF. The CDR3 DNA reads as TGTGCCAGTAGTATAGGGGCATTCGGGGCCAACGTCCTGACTTTC.

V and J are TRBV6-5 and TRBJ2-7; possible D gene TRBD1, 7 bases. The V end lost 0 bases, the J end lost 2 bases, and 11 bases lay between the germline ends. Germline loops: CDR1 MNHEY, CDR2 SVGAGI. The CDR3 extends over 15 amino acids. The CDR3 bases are TGTGCCAGCAGTTACTCGGGCAGGGGGGCCTACGAGCAGTACTTC. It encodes CASSYSGRGAYEQYF.

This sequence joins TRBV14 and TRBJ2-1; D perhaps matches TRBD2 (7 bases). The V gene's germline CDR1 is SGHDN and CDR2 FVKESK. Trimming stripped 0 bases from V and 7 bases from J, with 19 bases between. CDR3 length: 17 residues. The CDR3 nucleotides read TGTGCCAGCAGCCAAGATTACGGGGGGCTGGGGGGGAATGAGCAGTTCTTC. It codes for CASSQDYGGLGGNEQFF.

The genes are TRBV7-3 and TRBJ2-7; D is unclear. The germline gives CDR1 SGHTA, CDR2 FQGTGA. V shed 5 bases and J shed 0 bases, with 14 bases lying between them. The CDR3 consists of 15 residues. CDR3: CASSPVRSASYEQYF. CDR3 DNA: TGTGCCAGCAGCCCGGTACGGAGCGCCTCCTACGAGCAGTACTTC.

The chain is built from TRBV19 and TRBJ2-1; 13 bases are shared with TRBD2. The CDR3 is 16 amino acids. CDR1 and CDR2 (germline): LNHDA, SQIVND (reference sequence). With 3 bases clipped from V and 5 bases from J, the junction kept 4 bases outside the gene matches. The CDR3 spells CASSIETSGGHNEQFF. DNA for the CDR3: TGTGCCAGTAGTATTGAGACTAGCGGGGGGCACAATGAGCAGTTCTTC. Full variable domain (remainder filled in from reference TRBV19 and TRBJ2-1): DGGITQSPKYLFRKEGQNVTLSCEQNLNHDAMYWYRQDPGQGLRLIYYSQIVNDFQKGDIAEGYSVSREKKESFPLTVTSAQKNPTAFYLCASSIETSGGHNEQFFGPGTRLTVL.

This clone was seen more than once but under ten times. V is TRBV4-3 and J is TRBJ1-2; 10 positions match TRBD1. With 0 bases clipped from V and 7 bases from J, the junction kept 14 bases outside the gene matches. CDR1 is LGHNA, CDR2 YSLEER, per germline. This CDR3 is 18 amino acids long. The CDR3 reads CASSQDRGDRGSSGGYTF. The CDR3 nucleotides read TGCGCCAGCAGCCAAGATAGGGGGGACAGGGGCTCATCGGGTGGCTACACCTTC.

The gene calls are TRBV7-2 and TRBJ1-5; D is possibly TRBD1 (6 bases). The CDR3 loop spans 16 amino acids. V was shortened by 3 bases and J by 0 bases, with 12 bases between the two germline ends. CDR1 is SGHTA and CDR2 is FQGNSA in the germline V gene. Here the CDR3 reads CASSFQGSDSNQPQHF. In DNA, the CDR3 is TGTGCCAGCAGCTTTCAGGGGTCCGATAGCAATCAGCCCCAGCATTTT.

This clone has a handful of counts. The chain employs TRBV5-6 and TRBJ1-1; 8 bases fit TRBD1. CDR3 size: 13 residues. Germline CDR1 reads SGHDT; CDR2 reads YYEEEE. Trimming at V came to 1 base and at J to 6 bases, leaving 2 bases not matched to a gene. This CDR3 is CASSLQGAAEAFF. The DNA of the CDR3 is TGTGCCAGCAGCTTGCAGGGGGCAGCTGAAGCTTTCTTT.

The CDR3: CASSFGLGSDTQYF. In nucleotides, the CDR3 is TGTGCCAGCAGCTTCGGTCTAGGTTCAGATACGCAGTATTTT. The chain combines TRBV11-3 with TRBJ2-3; no reliable D call. CDR3 length: 14 amino acids. Germline V gene sequence: CDR1 SGHNT, CDR2 YENEEA. V was clipped by 3 bases and J by 4 bases, with 11 bases between them.

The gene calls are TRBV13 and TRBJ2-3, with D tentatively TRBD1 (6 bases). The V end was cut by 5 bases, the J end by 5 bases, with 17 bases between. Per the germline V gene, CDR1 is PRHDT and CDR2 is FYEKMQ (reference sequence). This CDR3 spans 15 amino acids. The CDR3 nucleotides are TGTGCCAGCAGCACCGGGACATCTAAGGGAGATACGCAGTATTTT. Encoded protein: CASSTGTSKGDTQYF.

CDR3 sequence (DNA): TGTGCCAGCAGCCGGGGGGCGGCTAATGAAAAACTGTTTTTT. Protein sequence: CASSRGAANEKLFF. The chain has TRBV7-9 and TRBJ1-4; a possible D gene is TRBD1 (6 bases). The V end was cut by 5 bases, the J end by 3 bases, with 10 bases between. This CDR3 has 14 amino acids. Germline assignment: CDR1 SEHNR and CDR2 FQNEAQ (reference sequence).

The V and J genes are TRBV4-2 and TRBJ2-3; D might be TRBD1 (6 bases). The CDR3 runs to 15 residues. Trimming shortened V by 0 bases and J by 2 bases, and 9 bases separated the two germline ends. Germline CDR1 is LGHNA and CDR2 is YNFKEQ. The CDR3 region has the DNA TGTGCCAGCAGCCAAGACAACAGGGACACAGATACGCAGTATTTT. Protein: CASSQDNRDTDTQYF.

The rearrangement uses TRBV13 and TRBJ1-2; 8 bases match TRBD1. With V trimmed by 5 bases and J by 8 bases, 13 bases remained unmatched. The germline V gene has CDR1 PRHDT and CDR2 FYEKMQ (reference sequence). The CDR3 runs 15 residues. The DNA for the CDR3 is TGTGCCAGCAGCGATTCCCCGGAACAGGGGGTAGGCTACACCTTC. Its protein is CASSDSPEQGVGYTF.

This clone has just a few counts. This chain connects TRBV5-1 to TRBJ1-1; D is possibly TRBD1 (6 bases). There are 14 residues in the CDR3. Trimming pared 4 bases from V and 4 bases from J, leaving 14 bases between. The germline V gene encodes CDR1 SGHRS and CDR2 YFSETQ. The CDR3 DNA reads TGCGCCAGCAGCGTCAGTCAGGGGAGCACTGAAGCTTTCTTT. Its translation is CASSVSQGSTEAFF.

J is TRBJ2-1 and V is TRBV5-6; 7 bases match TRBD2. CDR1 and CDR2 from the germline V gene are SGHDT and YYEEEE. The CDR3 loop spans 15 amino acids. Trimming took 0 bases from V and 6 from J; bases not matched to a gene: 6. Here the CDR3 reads CASSLGTWEGNEQFF. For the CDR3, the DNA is TGTGCCAGCAGCTTGGGGACCTGGGAGGGCAATGAGCAGTTCTTC.